The sequence of this T cell receptor beta chain was determined in a study of blood T cell repertoires in COVID-19 (TCRdb year 2020). Background on the whole study: Collaborator samples came from the United States, Italy and Spain and covered acute and convalescent phases of COVID-19. The material from the prospective study consisted of cDNA or gDNA derived from T cells, B-cell-depleted T cells, or PBMCs. Subjects who had been exposed to COVID-19, were actively infected with it, or had recovered from it provided the deeply sampled blood TCRbeta repertoires that made up the dataset. The repertoires were released in a freely available public database intended as a resource for research on the immune response to SARS-CoV-2. Samples were obtained from the ongoing ImmuneRACE study (first 160 participants) and from some 1,200 subjects provided by 6 global collaborators. A de-identified subject ID, COVID-19 status, age in years and sex were almost always included in the sample metadata. HLA class I and class II types, where available, came from metadata supplied by the sample provider rather than from assay-based typing.

At one collaborating source in Seattle, patients were enrolled during active infection and were followed longitudinally through the course of disease. Each collaborating institution followed its own protocols to collect whole blood in K2EDTA tubes. For TCRbeta analysis, collaborators shipped samples in one of three forms: frozen whole blood, isolated PBMCs, or DNA extracted from either of those sample types. General study outcomes and caveats: The quantity of clinical and demographic metadata differed by source and by participant and was supplied without curation.

The CDR3 measures 12 amino acids from cysteine to phenylalanine. Only the CDR3 DNA stays, 36 bases, in frame from base 1. V is cut by 6 bases and J by 7 bases, and the space between the germline ends is 12 bases. The immunoSEQ Assay, a bias-controlled multiplex PCR, was used to amplify TCRbeta CDR3 regions from genomic DNA. Processing in the source paper ran as follows. Within the assay, amplification of reference gene primers was used to estimate how many nucleated cells each sample contained. To quantify the absolute abundance of each unique TCRbeta CDR3 rearrangement, sequence reads were collapsed and filtered. For each sample, productive Simpson clonality was calculated as the square root of Simpson's diversity index across productive rearrangements. This is the immuneACCESS table as TCRdb keeps it, with only in-frame sequences that have V and J called. A part of the clones is gone; compared with another copy, unresolved V genes explain less than half, and the rest is unexplained. The DNA was the basis for D and trimming; V, J and clone size are from that table. This sample is represented by 75,000 to 95,000 clones; about 74% of them were singletons. The leading ten clones occupy around 4% of the sample.

As to this clone: This clone's antigen is unknown. Base qualities were left out, and no much larger clone turns up one base away.

The sequence joins TRBV12-3 or TRBV12-4 to TRBJ2-5; perhaps TRBD1 is the D gene, with 5 bases matching. The source material was peripheral blood. The sequence was obtained from a man in his 70s with COVID-19, enrolled during active disease. The sequenced DNA: TGTGCCAGCAGCCTCCAGGGTGCGACCCAGTACTTC. Its translation reads: CASSLQGATQYF.